This T cell receptor beta chain was documented in a study of T cells in localized non-small cell lung cancer. The study, taken as a whole, reports: Peak T cell clonality was found in uninvolved adjacent lung, exceeding tumor. Patients showing higher blood T cell density tended to see longer overall survival. Heterogeneity stays possible, as sequencing covered only one tumor region.

The data were produced by immunoSEQ multiplex PCR, yet TCRdb's version contains in-frame clones alone and is incomplete. The table shows 39,000 or so clones, with 83% occurring only once. As for this clone: Its antigen is currently unknown.

Trimming removed 4 bases from V and 8 bases from J, with 15 bases in between. CDR1 GTSNPN and CDR2 SVGIG come from the germline V gene (reference sequence). The CDR3 is 12 residues long. This receptor was obtained from a man aged 40 to 75 with stage II lung adenocarcinoma. This rearrangement joins TRBV30 to TRBJ2-7; perhaps TRBD1 as D (5 bases). Specimen: PBMCs, collected before any cancer treatment. The chain's CDR3 is CAWNRAREKQYF. The CDR3 coding sequence is TGTGCCTGGAATAGGGCCAGGGAAAAGCAGTACTTC.